This T cell receptor beta chain was recorded in a study of T cell responses to AZD1222 COVID-19 vaccine. Clones were read by immunoSEQ multiplex PCR, and TCRdb kept only the in-frame ones, dropping some. The sample shows about 160,000 clones, around 92% of them seen only once. Study outcomes and limitations: Receipt of two AZD1222 doses was followed by a rise in Spike-specific TCR breadth and depth. Sampling captured repertoires only after the peak T cell response. Clonal diversity was possibly underestimated, and the donors were mostly white British, with more females.

The germline V and J ends were trimmed by 5 bases and 1 base, with 17 bases remaining between them. The length of the CDR3 is 17 residues. Germline CDR1 and CDR2: KGHDR and SFDVKD. As regards this clone: No antigen is known for it.

The origin of this receptor is an adult in good health. The material sequenced was peripheral blood, taken on day 0 of MenACWY control vaccination. The chain employs TRBV24-1 and TRBJ2-1; possible D gene TRBD1, 6 bases. In DNA form, the CDR3 reads TGTGCCACCAGTGGGGCGGGTCCCCAGGGGTCCTACAATGAGCAGTTCTTC. This gives the protein CATSGAGPQGSYNEQFF.